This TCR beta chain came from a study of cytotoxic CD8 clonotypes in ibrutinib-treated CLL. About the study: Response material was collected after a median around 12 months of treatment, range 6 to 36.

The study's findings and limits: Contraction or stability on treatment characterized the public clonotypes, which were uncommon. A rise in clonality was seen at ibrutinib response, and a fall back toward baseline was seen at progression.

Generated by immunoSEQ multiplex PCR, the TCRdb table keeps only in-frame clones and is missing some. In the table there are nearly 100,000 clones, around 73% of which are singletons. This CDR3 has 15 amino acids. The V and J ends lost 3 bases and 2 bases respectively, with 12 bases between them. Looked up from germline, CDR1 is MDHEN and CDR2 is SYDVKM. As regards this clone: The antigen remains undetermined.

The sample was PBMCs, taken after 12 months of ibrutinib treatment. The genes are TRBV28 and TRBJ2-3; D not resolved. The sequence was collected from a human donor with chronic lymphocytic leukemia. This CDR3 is CASSLSGRSTDTQYF. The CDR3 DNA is TGTGCCAGCAGTTTGTCCGGCCGTTCCACAGATACGCAGTATTTT.